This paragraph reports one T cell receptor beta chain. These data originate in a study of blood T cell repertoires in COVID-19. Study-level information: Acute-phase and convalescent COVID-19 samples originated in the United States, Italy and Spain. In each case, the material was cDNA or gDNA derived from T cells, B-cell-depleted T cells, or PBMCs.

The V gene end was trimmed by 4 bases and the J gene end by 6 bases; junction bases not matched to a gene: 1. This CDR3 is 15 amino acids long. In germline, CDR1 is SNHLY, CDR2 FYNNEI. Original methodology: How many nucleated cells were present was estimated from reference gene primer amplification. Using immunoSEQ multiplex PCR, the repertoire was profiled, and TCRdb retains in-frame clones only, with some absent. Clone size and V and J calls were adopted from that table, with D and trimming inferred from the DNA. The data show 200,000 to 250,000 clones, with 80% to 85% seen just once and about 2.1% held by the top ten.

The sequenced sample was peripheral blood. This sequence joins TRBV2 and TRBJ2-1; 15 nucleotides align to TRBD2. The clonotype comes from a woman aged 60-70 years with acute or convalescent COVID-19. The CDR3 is CASSGTSGGANEQFF. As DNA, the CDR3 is TGTGCCAGCAGTGGGACTAGCGGGGGGGCCAATGAGCAGTTCTTC.